This record looks at one TCR beta chain sequence and its context. Its antigen is currently unknown. The data belong to a study of chemoradiotherapy in HPV16-positive cancers. From germline, CDR1 is SGHAT and CDR2 FQNNGV. With 4 bases removed from V and 6 bases from J, the gap between germline ends came to 16 bases. This CDR3 comprises 15 residues. TCRdb's table, derived via immunoSEQ multiplex PCR, lists solely in-frame clones and lacks some. The table has over 10,000 clones, 81% seen once; the top ten hold 0.8% to 1.1%. General study results and limits: Better recurrence-free survival went with HPV-responsive T-cell expansion in HPV16-positive patients. Candidate HPV-specific clones and E7-related TCR motifs grew in tumor during treatment.

Repeated repertoire sampling spanned the course of chemoradiotherapy. The chain couples TRBV11-2 to TRBJ1-5; TRBD1 might be the D (5 bases). This sequence originates from a human donor with HPV-associated anogenital cancer. The sample was acquired from a patient who underwent chemoradiotherapy. This CDR3 reads CASSSGGGGSQPQHF. The CDR3 DNA is TGTGCCAGCAGCTCCGGGGGGGGAGGAAGTCAGCCCCAGCATTTT.